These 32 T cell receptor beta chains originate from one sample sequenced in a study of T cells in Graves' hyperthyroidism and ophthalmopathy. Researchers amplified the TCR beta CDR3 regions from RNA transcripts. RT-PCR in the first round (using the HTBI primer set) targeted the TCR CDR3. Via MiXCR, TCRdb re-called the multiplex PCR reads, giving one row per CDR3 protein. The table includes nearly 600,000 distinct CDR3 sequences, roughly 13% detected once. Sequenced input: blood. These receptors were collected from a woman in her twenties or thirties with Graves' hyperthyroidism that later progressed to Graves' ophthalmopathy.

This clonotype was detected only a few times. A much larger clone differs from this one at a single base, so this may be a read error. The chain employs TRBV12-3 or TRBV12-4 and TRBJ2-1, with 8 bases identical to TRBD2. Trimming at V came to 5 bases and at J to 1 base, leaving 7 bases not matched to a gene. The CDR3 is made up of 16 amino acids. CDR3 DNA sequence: TGTGCCAGCAGTCTCGTCGGCGGGGGGTCCTACAATGAGCAGTTCTTC. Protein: CASSLVGGGSYNEQFF.

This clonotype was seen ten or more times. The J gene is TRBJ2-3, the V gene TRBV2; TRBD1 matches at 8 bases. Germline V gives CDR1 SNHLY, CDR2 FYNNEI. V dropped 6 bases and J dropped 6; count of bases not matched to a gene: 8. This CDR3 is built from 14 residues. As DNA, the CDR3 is TGTGCCAGCAGGGACAGGGACTTCACGGATACGCAGTATTTT. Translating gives CASRDRDFTDTQYF.

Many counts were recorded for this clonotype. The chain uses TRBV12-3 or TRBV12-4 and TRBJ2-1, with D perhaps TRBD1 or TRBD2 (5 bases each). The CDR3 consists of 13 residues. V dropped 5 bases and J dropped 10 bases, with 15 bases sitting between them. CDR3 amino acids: CASSLHGAGEQFF. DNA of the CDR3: TGTGCCAGCAGTCTTCACGGGGCTGGAGAGCAGTTCTTC.

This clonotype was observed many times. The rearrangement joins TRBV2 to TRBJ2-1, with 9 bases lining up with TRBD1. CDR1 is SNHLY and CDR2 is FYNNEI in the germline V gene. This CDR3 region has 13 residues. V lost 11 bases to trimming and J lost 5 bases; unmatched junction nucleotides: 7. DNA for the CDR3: TGTGCCTTGAGAGGACAGGGGAACAATGAGCAGTTCTTC. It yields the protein CALRGQGNNEQFF. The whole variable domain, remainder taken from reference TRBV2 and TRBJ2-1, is EPEVTQTPSHQVTQMGQEVILRCVPISNHLYFYWYRQILGQKVEFLVSFYNNEISEKSEIFDDQFSVERPDGSNFTLKIRSTKLEDSAMYFCALRGQGNNEQFFGPGTRLTVL.

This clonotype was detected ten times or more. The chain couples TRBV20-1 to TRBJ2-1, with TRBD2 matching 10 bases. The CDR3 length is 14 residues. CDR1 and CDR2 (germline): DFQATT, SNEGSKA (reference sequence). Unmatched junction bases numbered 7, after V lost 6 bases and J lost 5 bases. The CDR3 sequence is CSASSGSGHNEQFF. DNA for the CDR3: TGCAGTGCCTCTAGCGGGAGTGGCCACAATGAGCAGTTCTTC.

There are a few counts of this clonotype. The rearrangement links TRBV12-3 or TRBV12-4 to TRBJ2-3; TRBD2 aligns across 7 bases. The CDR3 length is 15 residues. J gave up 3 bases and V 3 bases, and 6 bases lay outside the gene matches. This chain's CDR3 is CASSFGAGVTDTQYF. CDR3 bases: TGTGCCAGCAGTTTTGGGGCGGGAGTAACAGATACGCAGTATTTT.

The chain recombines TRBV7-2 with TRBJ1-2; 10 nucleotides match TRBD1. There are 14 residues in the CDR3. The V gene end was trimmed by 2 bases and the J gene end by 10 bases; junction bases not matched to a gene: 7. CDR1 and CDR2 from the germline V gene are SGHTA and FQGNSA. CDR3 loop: CASSLSGTGDDYTF. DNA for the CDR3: TGTGCCAGCAGCTTAAGCGGGACAGGGGATGACTACACCTTC.

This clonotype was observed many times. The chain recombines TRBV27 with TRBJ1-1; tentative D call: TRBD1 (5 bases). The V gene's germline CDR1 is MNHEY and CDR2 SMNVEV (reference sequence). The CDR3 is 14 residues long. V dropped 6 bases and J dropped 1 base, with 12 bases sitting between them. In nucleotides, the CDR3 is TGTGCCAGCAGCTTCCACGACAGGAACACTGAAGCTTTCTTT. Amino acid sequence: CASSFHDRNTEAFF.

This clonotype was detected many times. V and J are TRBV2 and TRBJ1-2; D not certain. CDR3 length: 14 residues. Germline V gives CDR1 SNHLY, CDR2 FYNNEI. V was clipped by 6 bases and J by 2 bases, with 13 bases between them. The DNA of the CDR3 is TGTGCCAGCAGGGATGGACGGCTCAACTATGGCTACACCTTC. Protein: CASRDGRLNYGYTF.

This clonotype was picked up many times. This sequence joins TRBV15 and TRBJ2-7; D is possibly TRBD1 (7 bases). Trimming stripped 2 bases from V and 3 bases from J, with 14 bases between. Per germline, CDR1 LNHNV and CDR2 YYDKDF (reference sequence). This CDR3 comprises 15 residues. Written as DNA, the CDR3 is TGTGCCACCAGCAGACCCGGACAGGAGGGCTACGAGCAGTACTTC. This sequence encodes CATSRPGQEGYEQYF.

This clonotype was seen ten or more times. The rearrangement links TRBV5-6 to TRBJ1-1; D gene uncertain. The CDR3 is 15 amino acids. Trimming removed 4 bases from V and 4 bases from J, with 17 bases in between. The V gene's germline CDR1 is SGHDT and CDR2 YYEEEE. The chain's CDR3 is CASSRGGEDATEAFF. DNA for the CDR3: TGTGCCAGCAGCCGCGGAGGTGAGGACGCCACTGAAGCTTTCTTT.

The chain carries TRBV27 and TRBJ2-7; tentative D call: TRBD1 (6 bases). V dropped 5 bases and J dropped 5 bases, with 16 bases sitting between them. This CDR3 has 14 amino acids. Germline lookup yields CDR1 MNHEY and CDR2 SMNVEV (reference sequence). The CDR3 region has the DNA TGTGCCAGCAGTAGGGGGACCAGAATTGACGAGCAGTACTTC. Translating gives CASSRGTRIDEQYF.

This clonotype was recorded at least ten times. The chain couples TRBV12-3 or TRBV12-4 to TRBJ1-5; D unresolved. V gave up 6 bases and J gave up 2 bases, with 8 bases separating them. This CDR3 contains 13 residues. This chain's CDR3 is CASSPNGNQPQHF. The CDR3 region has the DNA TGTGCCAGCAGCCCAAACGGCAATCAGCCCCAGCATTTT.

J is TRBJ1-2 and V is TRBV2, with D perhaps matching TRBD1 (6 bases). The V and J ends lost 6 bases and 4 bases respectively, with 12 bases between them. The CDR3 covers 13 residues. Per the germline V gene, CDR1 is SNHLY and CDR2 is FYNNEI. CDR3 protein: CASSDQGSYGYTF. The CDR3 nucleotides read TGTGCCAGCAGCGATCAGGGGTCCTATGGCTACACCTTC.

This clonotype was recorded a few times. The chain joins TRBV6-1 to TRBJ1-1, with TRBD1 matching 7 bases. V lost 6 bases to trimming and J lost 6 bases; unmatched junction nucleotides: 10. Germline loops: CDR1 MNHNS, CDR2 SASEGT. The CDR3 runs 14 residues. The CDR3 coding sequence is TGTGCCAGCAGCCCCACAGGGGTAATGGCTGAAGCTTTCTTT. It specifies CASSPTGVMAEAFF.

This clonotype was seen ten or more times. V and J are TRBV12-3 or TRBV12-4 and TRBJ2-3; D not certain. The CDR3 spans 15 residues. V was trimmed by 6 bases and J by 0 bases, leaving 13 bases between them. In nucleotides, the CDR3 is TGTGCCAGCAGCTACCACCTAGACAGCACAGATACGCAGTATTTT. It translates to CASSYHLDSTDTQYF.

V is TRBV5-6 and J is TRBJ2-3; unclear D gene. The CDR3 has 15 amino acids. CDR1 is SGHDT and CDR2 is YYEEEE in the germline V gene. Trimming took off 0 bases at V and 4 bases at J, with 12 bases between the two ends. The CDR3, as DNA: TGTGCCAGCAGCTTGGATCAAGGGTTCCCAGATACGCAGTATTTT. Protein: CASSLDQGFPDTQYF.

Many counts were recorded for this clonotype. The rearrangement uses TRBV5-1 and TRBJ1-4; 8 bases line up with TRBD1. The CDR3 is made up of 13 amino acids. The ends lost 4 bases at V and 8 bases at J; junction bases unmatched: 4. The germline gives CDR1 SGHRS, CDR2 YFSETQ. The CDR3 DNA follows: TGCGCCAGCAGCATGGGACAGGCGGAAAAACTGTTTTTT. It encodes CASSMGQAEKLFF.

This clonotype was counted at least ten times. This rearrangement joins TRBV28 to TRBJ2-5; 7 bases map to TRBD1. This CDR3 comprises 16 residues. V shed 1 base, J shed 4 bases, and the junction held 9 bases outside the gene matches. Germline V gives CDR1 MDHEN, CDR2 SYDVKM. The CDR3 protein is CASSLYGTEFGETQYF. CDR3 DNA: TGTGCCAGCAGTTTATATGGGACAGAGTTTGGAGAGACCCAGTACTTC.

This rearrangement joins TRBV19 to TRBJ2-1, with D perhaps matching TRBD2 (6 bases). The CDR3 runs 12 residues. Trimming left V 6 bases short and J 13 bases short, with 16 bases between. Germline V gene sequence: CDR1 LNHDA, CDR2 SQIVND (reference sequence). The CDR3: CASSESRTIQFF. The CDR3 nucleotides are TGTGCCAGTAGCGAATCACGGACTATTCAGTTCTTC. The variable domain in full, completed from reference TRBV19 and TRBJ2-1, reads DGGITQSPKYLFRKEGQNVTLSCEQNLNHDAMYWYRQDPGQGLRLIYYSQIVNDFQKGDIAEGYSVSREKKESFPLTVTSAQKNPTAFYLCASSESRTIQFFGPGTRLTVL.

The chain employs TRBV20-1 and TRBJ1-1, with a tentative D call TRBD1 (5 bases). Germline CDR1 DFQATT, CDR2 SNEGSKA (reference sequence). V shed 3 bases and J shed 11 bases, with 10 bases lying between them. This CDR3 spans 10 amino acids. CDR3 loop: CSARGLGAFF. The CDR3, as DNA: TGCAGTGCTAGGGGGCTCGGGGCTTTCTTT.

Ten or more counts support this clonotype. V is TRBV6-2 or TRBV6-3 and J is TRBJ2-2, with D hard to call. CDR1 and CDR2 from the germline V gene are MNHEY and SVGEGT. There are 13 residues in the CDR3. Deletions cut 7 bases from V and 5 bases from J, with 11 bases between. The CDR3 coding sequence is TGTGCCAGCACCAGAACGGGTACCGGGGAGCTGTTTTTT. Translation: CASTRTGTGELFF.

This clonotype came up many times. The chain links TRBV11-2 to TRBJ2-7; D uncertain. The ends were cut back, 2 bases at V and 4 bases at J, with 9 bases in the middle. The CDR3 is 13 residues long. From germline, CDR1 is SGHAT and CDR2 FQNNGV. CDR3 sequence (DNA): TGTGCCAGCAGCTTATCGCAGAATTACGAGCAGTACTTC. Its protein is CASSLSQNYEQYF.

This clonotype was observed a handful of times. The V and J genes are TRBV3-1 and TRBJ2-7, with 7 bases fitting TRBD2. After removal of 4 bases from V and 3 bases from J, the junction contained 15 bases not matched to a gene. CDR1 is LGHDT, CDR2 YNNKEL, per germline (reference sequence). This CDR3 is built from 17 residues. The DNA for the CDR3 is TGTGCCAGCAGCCCCCGCCCTTTGGGGGGGAAAAGCTACGAGCAGTACTTC. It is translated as CASSPRPLGGKSYEQYF.

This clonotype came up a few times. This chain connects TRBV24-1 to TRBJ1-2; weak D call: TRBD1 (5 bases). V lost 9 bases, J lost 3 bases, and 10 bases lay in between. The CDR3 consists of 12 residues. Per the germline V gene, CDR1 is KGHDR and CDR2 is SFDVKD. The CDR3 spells CATGDRHYGYTF. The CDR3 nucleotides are TGTGCCACCGGGGACCGCCACTATGGCTACACCTTC.

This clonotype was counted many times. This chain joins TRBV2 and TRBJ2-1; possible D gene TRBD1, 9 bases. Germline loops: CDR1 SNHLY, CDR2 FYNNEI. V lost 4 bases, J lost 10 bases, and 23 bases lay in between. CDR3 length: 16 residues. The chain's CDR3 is CASSVGSGTGLGEQFF. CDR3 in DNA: TGTGCCAGCAGTGTCGGTAGCGGGACAGGGCTGGGGGAGCAGTTCTTC.

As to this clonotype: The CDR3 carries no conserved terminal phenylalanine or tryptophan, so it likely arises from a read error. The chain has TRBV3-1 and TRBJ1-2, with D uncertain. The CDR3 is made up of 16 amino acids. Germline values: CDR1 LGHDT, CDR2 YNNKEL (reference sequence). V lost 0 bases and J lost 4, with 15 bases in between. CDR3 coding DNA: TGTGCCAGCAGCCAAGATACGGCATCAATTGGCTATGGCTACACCCTC. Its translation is CASSQDTASIGYGYTL.

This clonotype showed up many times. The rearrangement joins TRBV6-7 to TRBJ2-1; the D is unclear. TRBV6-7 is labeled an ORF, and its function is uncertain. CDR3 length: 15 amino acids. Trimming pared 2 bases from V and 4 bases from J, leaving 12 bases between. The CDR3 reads CASSYPFDIYNEQFF. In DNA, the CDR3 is TGTGCCAGCAGTTACCCATTCGACATTTACAATGAGCAGTTCTTC.

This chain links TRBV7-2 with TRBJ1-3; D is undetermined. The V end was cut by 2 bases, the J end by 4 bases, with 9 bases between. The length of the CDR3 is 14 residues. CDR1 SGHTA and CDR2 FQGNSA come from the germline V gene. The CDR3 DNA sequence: TGTGCCAGCAGCTTATTGACGGTCGGAAACACCATATATTTT. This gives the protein CASSLLTVGNTIYF.

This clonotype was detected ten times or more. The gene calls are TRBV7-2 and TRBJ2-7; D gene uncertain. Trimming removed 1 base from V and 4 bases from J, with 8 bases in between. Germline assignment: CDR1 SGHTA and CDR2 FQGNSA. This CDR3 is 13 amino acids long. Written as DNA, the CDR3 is TGTGCCAGCAGCTTAGAGCCAGCTTACGAGCAGTACTTC. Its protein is CASSLEPAYEQYF. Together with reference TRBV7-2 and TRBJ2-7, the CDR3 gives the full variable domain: GAGVSQSPSNKVTEKGKDVELRCDPISGHTALYWYRQSLGQGLEFLIYFQGNSAPDKSGLPSDRFSAERTGGSVSTLTIQRTQQEDSAVYLCASSLEPAYEQYFGPGTRLTVT.

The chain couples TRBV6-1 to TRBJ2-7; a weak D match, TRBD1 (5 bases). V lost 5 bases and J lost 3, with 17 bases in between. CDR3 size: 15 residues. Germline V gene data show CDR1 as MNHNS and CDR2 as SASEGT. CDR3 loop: CASSLSGHLNYEQYF. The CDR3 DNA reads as TGTGCCAGCAGTCTTTCAGGGCATCTTAACTACGAGCAGTACTTC.

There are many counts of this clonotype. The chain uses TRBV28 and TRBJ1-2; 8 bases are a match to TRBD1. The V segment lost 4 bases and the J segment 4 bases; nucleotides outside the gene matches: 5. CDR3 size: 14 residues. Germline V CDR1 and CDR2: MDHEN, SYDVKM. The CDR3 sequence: CASSSGQGPYGYTF. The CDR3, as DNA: TGTGCCAGCAGTTCAGGACAGGGCCCCTATGGCTACACCTTC.